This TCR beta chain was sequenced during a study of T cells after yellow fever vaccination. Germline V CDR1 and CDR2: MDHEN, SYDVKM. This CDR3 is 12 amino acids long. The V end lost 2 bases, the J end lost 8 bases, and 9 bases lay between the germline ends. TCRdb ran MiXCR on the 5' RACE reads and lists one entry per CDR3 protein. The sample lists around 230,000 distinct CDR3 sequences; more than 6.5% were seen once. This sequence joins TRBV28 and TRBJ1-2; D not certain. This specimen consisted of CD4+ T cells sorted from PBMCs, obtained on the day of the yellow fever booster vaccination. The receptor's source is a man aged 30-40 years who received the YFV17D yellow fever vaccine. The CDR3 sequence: CASSLVHGGYTF. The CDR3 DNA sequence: TGTGCCAGCAGTTTAGTCCATGGAGGCTACACCTTC.